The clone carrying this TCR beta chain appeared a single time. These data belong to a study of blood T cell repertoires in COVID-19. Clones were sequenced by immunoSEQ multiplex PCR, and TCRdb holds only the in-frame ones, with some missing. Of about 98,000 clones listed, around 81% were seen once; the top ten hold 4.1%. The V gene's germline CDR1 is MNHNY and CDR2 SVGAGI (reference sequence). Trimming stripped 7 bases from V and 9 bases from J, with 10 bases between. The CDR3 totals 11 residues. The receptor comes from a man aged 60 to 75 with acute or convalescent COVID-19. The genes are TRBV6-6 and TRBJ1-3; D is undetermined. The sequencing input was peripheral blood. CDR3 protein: CASTVGSTIYF. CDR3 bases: TGTGCCAGCACCGTGGGGAGCACCATATATTTT.